This T cell receptor (beta chain) stems from a study of read filtering for tumor transcriptome and immune sequencing. Overall study context: Patients were around 17 male and around 13 female, mean age approximately 60 years, range roughly 45 to 85. TCR-mapped reads were about 4 to 11 million with IR-seq versus about 80 to 1273 with RNA-seq.

The library was built from about 0.4 ug RNA with molecular barcoded adaptors for alpha/delta and beta/gamma chains. From the reads, TCRdb called clonotypes with MiXCR, one entry per CDR3 protein. The sample has 100,000 to 150,000 distinct CDR3 sequences, roughly an eighth seen once. Ten or more counts support this clonotype. The sequence was obtained from a donor aged 40 or over with multiple myeloma. Sequenced material: a population of CD138-negative cells sorted from bone marrow.

The CDR3: CASSWLAGMAKETQYF. The CDR3 nucleotides are TGTGCCAGCAGTTGGCTAGCGGGTATGGCTAAGGAGACCCAGTACTTC. This chain connects TRBV6-6 to TRBJ2-5, with 8 bases that match TRBD2. J lost 5 bases, V lost 4 bases, and 12 bases had no gene match. Germline values: CDR1 MNHNY, CDR2 SVGAGI (reference sequence). This CDR3 spans 16 amino acids.